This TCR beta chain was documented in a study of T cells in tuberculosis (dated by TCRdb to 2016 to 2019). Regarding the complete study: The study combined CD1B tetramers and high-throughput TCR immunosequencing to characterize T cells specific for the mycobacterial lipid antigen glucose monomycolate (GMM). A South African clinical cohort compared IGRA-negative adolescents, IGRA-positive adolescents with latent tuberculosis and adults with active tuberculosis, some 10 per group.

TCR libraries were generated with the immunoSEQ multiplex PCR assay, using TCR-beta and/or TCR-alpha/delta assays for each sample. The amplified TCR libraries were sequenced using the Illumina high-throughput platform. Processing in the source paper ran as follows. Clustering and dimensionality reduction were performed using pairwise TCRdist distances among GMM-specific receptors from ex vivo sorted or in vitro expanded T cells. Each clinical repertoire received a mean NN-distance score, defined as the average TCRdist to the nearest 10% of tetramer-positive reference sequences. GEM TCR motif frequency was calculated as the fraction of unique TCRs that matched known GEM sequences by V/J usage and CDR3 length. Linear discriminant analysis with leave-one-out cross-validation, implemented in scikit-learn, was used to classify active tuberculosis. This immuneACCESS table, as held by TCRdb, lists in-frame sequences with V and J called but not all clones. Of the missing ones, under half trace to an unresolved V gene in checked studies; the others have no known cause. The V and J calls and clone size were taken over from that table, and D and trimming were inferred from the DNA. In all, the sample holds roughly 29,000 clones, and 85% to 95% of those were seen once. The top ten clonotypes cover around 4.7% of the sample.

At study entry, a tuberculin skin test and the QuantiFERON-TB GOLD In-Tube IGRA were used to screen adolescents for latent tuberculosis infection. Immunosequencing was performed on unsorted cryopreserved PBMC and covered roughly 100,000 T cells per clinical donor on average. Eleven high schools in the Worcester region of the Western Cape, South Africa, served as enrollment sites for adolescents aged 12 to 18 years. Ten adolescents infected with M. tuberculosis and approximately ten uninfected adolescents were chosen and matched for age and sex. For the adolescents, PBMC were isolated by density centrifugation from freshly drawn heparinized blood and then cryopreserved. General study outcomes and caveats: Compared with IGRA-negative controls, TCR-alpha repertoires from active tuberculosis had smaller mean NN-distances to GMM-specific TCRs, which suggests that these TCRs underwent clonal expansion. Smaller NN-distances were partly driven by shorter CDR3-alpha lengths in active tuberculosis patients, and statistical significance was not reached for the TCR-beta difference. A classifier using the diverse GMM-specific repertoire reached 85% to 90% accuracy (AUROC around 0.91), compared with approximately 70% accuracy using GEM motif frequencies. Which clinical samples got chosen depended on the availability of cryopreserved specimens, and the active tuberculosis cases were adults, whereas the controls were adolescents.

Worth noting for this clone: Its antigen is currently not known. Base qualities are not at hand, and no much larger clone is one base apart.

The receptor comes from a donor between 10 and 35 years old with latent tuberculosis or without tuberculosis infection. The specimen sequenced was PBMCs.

The encoded CDR3 is CASSPYHTRDTSSYNEQFF. The bases are TGTGCCAGCAGTCCATATCACACCCGGGACACCAGCTCCTACAATGAGCAGTTCTTC. Here the chain combines TRBV27 and TRBJ2-1; TRBD1 is perhaps the D gene, given 6 matching bases. V gives up 5 bases and J gives up 0 bases, and the segment between their germline ends measures 23 bases. From a lookup of the germline V gene (reference sequence), CDR1 and CDR2 are MNHEY and SMNVEV. The cysteine opens and the phenylalanine closes a CDR3 of 19 amino acids. The sequence is cut down to CDR3 DNA, 57 bases in frame from base 1.